This TCR beta chain was observed in a study of shared clonotypes between healthy human individuals. Germline CDR1 LGHNA, CDR2 YNFKEQ. Trimming at V came to 2 bases and at J to 2 bases, leaving 7 bases not matched to a gene. CDR3 size: 16 residues. Produced via immunoSEQ multiplex PCR; TCRdb's table is partial and in-frame only. The sample includes approximately 2,300,000 clones, about nine tenths of them seen just once. The sequenced sample was naive CD4+ T cells from PBMCs. Subset: CD45RA+ positively selected. The chain combines TRBV4-2 with TRBJ2-3; 7 nucleotides agree with TRBD2. This clonotype was obtained from a man aged 18 to 30 in good health. Some clones in this sample may be carry-over from other donors' samples. The CDR3 region is CASSQSSSGHTDTQYF. CDR3 nucleotides: TGTGCCAGCAGCCAATCTTCTAGCGGACACACAGATACGCAGTATTTT.